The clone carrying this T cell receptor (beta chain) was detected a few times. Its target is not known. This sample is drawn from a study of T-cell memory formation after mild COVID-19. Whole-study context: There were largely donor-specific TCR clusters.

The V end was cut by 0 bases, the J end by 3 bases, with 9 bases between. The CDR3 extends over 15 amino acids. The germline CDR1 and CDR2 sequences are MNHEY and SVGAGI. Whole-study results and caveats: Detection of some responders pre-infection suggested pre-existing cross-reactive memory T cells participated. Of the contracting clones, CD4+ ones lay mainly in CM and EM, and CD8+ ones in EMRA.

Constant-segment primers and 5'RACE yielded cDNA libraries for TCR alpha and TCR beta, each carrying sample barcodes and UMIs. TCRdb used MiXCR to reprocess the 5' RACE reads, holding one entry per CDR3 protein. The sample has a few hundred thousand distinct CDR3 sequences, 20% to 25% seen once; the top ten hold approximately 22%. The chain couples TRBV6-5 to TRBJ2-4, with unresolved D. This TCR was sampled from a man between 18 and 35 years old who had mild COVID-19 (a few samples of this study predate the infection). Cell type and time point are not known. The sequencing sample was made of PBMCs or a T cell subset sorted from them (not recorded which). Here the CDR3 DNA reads TGTGCCAGCAGTTACTCGGTTGTGGGCAAAAACATTCAGTACTTC. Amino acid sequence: CASSYSVVGKNIQYF.